This T cell receptor beta chain is from a study of blood T cells in healthy people across ages. With a J-beta primer mix and a sample-barcoded 5' primer, a second PCR ran roughly 6 to 12 cycles. Using its own MiXCR run on the 5' RACE reads, TCRdb lists one record per CDR3 protein. The repertoire consists of 750,000 to 950,000 distinct CDR3 sequences, with about 48% occurring once and the leading ten covering approximately 41%. Whole-study findings and limits: Age showed a roughly linear inverse relationship with TCR beta diversity per million T cells.

Germline CDR1 and CDR2: DFQATT and SNEGSKA (reference sequence). This CDR3 is built from 12 residues. With 6 bases removed from V and 4 bases from J, the gap between germline ends came to 10 bases. With regard to this clonotype: Its antigen is as yet unknown.

Total RNA, at least 5.5 micrograms per sample, was extracted from PBMCs. This receptor was taken from an elderly man in good health. The chain uses TRBV20-1 and TRBJ1-3, with D perhaps matching TRBD1 (5 bases). Sequenced sample: blood. CDR3 amino acids: CSAGGLGNTIYF. CDR3 nucleotide sequence: TGCAGTGCCGGGGGGTTGGGAAACACCATATATTTT.